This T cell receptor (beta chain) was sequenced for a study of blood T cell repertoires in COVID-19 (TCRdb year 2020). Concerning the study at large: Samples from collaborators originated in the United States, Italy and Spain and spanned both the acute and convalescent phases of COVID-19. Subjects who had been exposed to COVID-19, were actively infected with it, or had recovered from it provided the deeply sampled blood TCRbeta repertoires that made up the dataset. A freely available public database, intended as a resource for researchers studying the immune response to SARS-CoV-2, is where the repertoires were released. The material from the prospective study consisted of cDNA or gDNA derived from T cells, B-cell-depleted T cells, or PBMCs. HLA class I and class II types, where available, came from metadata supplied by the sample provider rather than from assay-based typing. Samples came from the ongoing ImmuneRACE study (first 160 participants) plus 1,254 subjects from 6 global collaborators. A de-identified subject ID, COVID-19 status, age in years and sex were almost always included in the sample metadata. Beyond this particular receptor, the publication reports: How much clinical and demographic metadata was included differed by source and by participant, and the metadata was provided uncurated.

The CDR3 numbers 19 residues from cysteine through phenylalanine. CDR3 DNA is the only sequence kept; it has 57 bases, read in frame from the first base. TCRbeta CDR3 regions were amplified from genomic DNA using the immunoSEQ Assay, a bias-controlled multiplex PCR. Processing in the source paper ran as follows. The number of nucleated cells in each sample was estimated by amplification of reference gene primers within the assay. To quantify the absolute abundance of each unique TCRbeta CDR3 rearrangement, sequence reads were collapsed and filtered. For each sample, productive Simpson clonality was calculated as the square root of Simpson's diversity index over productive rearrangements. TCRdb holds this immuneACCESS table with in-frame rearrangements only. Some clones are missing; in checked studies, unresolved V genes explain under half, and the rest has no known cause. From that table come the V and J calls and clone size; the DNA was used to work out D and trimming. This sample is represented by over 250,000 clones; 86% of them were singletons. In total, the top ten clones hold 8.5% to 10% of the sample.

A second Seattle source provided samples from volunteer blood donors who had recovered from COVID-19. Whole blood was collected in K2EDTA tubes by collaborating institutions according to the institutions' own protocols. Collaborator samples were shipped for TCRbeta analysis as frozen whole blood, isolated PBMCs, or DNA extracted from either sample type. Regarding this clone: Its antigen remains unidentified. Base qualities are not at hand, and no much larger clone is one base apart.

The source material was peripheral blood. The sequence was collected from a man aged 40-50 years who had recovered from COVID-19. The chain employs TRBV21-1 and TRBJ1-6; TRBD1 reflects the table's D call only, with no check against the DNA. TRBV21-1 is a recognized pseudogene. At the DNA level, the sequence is TGTGCCAGCAGCAAAAGGGGGCCTCGCCGACAGGACCAAAATTCACCCCTCCACTTT. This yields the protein CASSKRGPRRQDQNSPLHF.